The rows below give T cell receptor beta chains drawn from one sample of a study of blood T cell repertoires in COVID-19. TCRdb's table, derived via immunoSEQ multiplex PCR, lists solely in-frame clones and lacks some. The data show about 45,000 clones, roughly nine tenths seen once. Sequencing input: peripheral blood. The receptors here all came from a human donor in a cohort sampled during active COVID-19. Each CDR3 is given with its conserved first and last residue. Each record gives: J gene, clone size, D gene, V gene, CDR3 DNA, CDR3 protein. D genes are given only for firm matches. Clone size appears in some rows only: once, few, many, or a class for an expanded clone.

J: TRBJ1-5
size: NA
D: NA
V: TRBV15
DNA: TGTGCCACCAGCAGAGCAGGCAATAGCAATCAGCCCCAGCATTTT
CDR3: CATSRAGNSNQPQHF

J: TRBJ1-1
size: NA
D: NA
V: TRBV10-1
DNA: TGCGCCAGCAGTGAGATCTGGGGCGCTGAAGCTTTCTTT
CDR3: CASSEIWGAEAFF

J: TRBJ2-3
size: NA
D: TRBD2
V: TRBV6-6
DNA: TGTGCCAGCAGCGGGGGGGGGAGCACAGATACGCAGTATTTT
CDR3: CASSGGGSTDTQYF

J: TRBJ2-1
size: NA
D: TRBD1
V: TRBV9
DNA: TGTGCCAGCAGCTTGGGACAGGGGTTCCATGAGCAGTTCTTC
CDR3: CASSLGQGFHEQFF

J: TRBJ1-5
size: NA
D: TRBD1
V: TRBV2
DNA: TGTGCCAGCAGTGTGACAGGGATGAATCAGCCCCAGCATTTT
CDR3: CASSVTGMNQPQHF

J: TRBJ2-3
size: NA
D: TRBD2
V: TRBV5-4
DNA: TGTGCCAGCAGGACGGAGGCTAGCGGGGTTGACACAGATACGCAGTATTTT
CDR3: CASRTEASGVDTDTQYF

J: TRBJ1-2
size: NA
D: NA
V: TRBV30
DNA: TGTGCCTGGAGTCCCACGAGGGCTAACTATGGCTACACCTTC
CDR3: CAWSPTRANYGYTF

J: TRBJ2-5
size: NA
D: NA
V: TRBV6-5
DNA: TGTGCCAGCAGTTACTCGAGGACAAGGGAGACCCAGTACTTC
CDR3: CASSYSRTRETQYF

J: TRBJ2-3
size: NA
D: NA
V: TRBV2
DNA: TGTGCCAGCAGTGAAGAAGGGGGGGCGAGCACAGATACGCAGTATTTT
CDR3: CASSEEGGASTDTQYF

J: TRBJ2-6
size: once
D: TRBD1
V: TRBV19
DNA: TGTGCCAGTAGTCATGGGACAGGGCGCCTAGGGGCCAACGTCCTGACTTTC
CDR3: CASSHGTGRLGANVLTF